One and the same sample provided the 7 T cell receptor beta chains below, sequenced in a study of prognosis after radiotherapy for stage I lung cancer (dated by TCRdb to about 2021). Sequencing used an Illumina HiSeq 3000. Two rounds of multiplex PCR on genomic DNA were used to amplify the TCR beta CDR3 region. In the first PCR round, primers specific to each TRBV and TRBJ gene were used, and the primer sequences were filed in Chinese patent CN105087789A. TCRdb's own reprocessing of the public reads used fastp at Q25 and MiXCR and kept productive beta chains. All rows with the same CDR3 protein become a single entry with the most common DNA and genes. The sample yields about 15,000 distinct CDR3 sequences; 37% were counted once. Of the sample, around two fifths is held by the ten largest clones. This sample comprised PBMCs, obtained before or after stereotactic body radiation therapy (not recorded which). These receptor sequences come from a donor of 50 years or more with non-small cell lung cancer.

This clonotype was recorded many times. The chain combines TRBV4-1 with TRBJ2-7; the match to TRBD1 covers 7 bases. The CDR3 has 17 amino acids. Losses at the gene ends were 2 bases for V and 5 bases for J; bases not matched to a gene: 15. CDR1 MGHRA and CDR2 YSYEKL come from the germline V gene. CDR3 bases: TGCGCCAGCAGCCAATCAATACGACAGGGTATAGCCCACGAGCAGTACTTC. Translation: CASSQSIRQGIAHEQYF.

This clonotype was picked up many times. The J gene is TRBJ2-6, the V gene TRBV2; D is uncertain. V was clipped by 3 bases and J by 4 bases, with 10 bases between them. Germline CDR1 is SNHLY and CDR2 is FYNNEI. The CDR3 contains 15 residues. The CDR3 region is CASSDGFLGANVLTF. In DNA form, the CDR3 reads TGTGCCAGCAGTGACGGGTTCCTCGGGGCCAACGTCCTGACTTTC.

With regard to this clonotype: It may be a read error: a sequence one base away is much more abundant. The chain links TRBV15 to TRBJ2-7; tentatively, D is TRBD2 (6 bases). This CDR3 is built from 15 residues. Looked up from germline, CDR1 is LNHNV and CDR2 is YYDKDF (reference sequence). V shed 3 bases and J shed 3 bases, with 15 bases lying between them. In DNA form, the CDR3 reads TGTGCCACCAGCAGGGCCAGGGTGGGGGGCTACGAGCAGTACTTC. This encodes CATSRARVGGYEQYF.

Sample share makes this clonotype medium-sized. The rearrangement joins TRBV25-1 to TRBJ2-3; 7 nucleotides agree with TRBD1. V gave up 2 bases and J gave up 0 bases; unmatched junction bases: 5. The CDR3 sequence is 16 residues long. Looked up from germline, CDR1 is MGHDK and CDR2 is SYGVNS. The CDR3, as DNA: TGTGCCAGCAGTGAAGACAGGGAAGGGAGCACAGATACGCAGTATTTT. It is translated as CASSEDREGSTDTQYF. Filled out from reference TRBV25-1 and TRBJ2-3, the complete variable domain reads EADIYQTPRYLVIGTGKKITLECSQTMGHDKMYWYQQDPGMELHLIHYSYGVNSTEKGDLSSESTVSRIRTEHFPLTLESARPSHTSQYLCASSEDREGSTDTQYFGPGTRLTVL.

In this sample, this clonotype turned up many times. The gene calls are TRBV2 and TRBJ2-2; 9 bases align to TRBD1. The CDR3 length is 14 residues. After removal of 10 bases from V and 7 bases from J, the junction contained 10 bases not matched to a gene. Germline V CDR1 and CDR2: SNHLY, FYNNEI. Here the CDR3 DNA reads TGTGCCACTAAACCGGGACAGGGATACGGGGAGCTGTTTTTT. It encodes CATKPGQGYGELFF.

This clonotype appeared many times. The V and J genes are TRBV7-6 and TRBJ2-1; 7 bases map to TRBD1. J lost 8 bases, V lost 6 bases, and 7 bases had no gene match. CDR1 and CDR2 from the germline V gene are SGHVS and FNYEAQ. The CDR3 loop spans 13 amino acids. CDR3 protein: CASRRTQGDEQFF. As DNA, the CDR3 is TGTGCCAGCAGACGCACCCAGGGGGATGAGCAGTTCTTC.

The CDR3 spells CASSLFAGPNTEAFF. The CDR3 bases are TGTGCCAGCAGTTTATTTGCAGGGCCGAACACTGAAGCTTTCTTT. The chain uses TRBV27 and TRBJ1-1, with D possibly matching TRBD1 (5 bases). The CDR3 length is 15 residues. Germline V lookup: CDR1 MNHEY, CDR2 SMNVEV (reference sequence). With 1 base removed from V and 1 base from J, the gap between germline ends came to 10 bases.